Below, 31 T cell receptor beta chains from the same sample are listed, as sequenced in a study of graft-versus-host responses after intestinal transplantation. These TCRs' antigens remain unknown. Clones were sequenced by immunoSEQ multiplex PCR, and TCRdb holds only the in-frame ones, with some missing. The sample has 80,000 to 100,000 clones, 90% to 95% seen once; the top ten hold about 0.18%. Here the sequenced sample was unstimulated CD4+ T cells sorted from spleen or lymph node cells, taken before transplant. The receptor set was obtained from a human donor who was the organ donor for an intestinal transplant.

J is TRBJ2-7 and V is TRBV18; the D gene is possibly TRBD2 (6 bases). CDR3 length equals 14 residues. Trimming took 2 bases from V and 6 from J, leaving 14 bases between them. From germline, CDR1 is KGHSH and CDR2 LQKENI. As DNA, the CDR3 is TGTGCCAGCTCACCATTAGCGGCTGGAGGCGAGCAGTACTTC. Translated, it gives CASSPLAAGGEQYF. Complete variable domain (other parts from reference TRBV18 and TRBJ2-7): NAGVMQNPRHLVRRRGQEARLRCSPMKGHSHVYWYRQLPEEGLKFMVYLQKENIIDESGMPKERFSAEFPKEGPSILRIQQVVRGDSAAYFCASSPLAAGGEQYFGPGTRLTVT.

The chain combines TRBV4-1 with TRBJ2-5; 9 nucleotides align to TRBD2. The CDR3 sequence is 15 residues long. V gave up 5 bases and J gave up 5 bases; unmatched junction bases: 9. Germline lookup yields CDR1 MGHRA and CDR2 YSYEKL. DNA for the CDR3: TGCGCCAGCAGCTATCAGACTAGCGGAAGGGAGACCCAGTACTTC. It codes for CASSYQTSGRETQYF.

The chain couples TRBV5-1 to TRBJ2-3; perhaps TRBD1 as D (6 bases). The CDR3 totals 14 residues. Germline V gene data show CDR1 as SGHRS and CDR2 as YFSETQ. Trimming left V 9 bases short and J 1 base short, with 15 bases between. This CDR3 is CATRTAGGTDTQYF. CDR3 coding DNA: TGCGCCACCAGGACGGCAGGGGGCACAGATACGCAGTATTTT.

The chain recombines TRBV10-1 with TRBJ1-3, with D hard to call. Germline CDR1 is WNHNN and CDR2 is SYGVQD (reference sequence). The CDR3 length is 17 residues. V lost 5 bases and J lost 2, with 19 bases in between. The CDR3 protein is CASSTGSNLLAGNTIYF. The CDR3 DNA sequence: TGCGCCAGCAGTACGGGTAGCAATCTCCTCGCTGGAAACACCATATATTTT.

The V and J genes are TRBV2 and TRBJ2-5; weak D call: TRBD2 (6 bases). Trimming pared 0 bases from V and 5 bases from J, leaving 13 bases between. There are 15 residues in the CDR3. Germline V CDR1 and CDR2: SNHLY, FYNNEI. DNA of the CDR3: TGTGCCAGCAGTGAAGCGGGAGCCGGGGGTGAGACCCAGTACTTC. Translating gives CASSEAGAGGETQYF. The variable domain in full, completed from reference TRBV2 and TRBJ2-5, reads EPEVTQTPSHQVTQMGQEVILRCVPISNHLYFYWYRQILGQKVEFLVSFYNNEISEKSEIFDDQFSVERPDGSNFTLKIRSTKLEDSAMYFCASSEAGAGGETQYFGPGTRLLVL.

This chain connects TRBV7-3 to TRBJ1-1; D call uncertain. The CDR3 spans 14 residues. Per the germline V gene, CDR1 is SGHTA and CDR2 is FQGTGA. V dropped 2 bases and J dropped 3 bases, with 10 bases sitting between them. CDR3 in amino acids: CASSLVGADTEAFF. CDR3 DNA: TGTGCCAGCAGCTTAGTTGGAGCGGACACTGAAGCTTTCTTT.

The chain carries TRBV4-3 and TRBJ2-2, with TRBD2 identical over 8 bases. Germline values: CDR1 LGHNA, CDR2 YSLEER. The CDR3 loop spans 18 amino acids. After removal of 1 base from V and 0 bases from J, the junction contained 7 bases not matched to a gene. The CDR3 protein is CASSQGFSGVSNTGELFF. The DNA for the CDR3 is TGCGCCAGCAGCCAAGGGTTTAGCGGGGTTTCGAACACCGGGGAGCTGTTTTTT.

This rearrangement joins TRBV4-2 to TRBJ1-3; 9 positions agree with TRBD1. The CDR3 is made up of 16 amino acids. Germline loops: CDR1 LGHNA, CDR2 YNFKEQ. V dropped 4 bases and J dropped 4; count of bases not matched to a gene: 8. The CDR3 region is CASSRPGTGFGNTIYF. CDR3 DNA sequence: TGTGCCAGCAGCCGTCCCGGGACAGGGTTCGGAAACACCATATATTTT.

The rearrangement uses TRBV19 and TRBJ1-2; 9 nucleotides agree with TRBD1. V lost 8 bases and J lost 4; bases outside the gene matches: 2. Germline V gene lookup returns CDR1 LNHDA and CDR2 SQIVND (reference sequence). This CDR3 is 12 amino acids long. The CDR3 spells CASGDRAYGYTF. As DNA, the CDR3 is TGTGCCAGTGGGGACAGGGCCTATGGCTACACCTTC.

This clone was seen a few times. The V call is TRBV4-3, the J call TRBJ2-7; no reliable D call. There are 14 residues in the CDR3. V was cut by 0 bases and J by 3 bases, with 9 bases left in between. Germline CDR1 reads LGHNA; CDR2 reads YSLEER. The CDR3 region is CASSQDQVLYEQYF. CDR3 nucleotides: TGCGCCAGCAGCCAAGATCAGGTCCTCTACGAGCAGTACTTC.

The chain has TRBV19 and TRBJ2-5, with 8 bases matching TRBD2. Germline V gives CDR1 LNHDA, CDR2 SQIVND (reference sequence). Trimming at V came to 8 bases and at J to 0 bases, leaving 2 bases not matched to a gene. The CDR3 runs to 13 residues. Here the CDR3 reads CASQRGYQETQYF. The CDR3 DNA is TGTGCCAGTCAGCGGGGGTACCAAGAGACCCAGTACTTC. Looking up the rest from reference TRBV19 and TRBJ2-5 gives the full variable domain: DGGITQSPKYLFRKEGQNVTLSCEQNLNHDAMYWYRQDPGQGLRLIYYSQIVNDFQKGDIAEGYSVSREKKESFPLTVTSAQKNPTAFYLCASQRGYQETQYFGPGTRLLVL.

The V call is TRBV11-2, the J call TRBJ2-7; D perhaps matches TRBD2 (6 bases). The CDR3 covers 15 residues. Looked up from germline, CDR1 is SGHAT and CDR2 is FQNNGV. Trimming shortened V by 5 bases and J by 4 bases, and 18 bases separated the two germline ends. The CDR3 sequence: CASSRKLAGGYEQYF. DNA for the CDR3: TGTGCCAGCAGCCGTAAACTAGCCGGGGGTTACGAGCAGTACTTC. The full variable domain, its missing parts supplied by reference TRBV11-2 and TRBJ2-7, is EAGVAQSPRYKIIEKRQSVAFWCNPISGHATLYWYQQILGQGPKLLIQFQNNGVVDDSQLPKDRFSAERLKGVDSTLKIQPAKLEDSAVYLCASSRKLAGGYEQYFGPGTRLTVT.

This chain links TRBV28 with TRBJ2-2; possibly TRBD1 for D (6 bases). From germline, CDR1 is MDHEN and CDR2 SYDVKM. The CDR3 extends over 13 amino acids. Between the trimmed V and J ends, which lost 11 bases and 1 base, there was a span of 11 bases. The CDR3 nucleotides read TGTGCCGTCAGGGGCGAGAACACCGGGGAGCTGTTTTTT. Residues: CAVRGENTGELFF.

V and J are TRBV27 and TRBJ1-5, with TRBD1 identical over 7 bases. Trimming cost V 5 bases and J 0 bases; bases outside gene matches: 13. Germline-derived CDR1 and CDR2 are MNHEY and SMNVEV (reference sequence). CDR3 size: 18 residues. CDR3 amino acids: CASSPTPLDRNSNQPQHF. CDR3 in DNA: TGTGCCAGCAGTCCAACCCCCCTGGACAGGAATAGCAATCAGCCCCAGCATTTT.

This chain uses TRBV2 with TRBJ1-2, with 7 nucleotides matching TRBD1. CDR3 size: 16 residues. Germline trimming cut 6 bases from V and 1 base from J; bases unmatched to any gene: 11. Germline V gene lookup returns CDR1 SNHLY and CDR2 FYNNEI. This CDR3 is CASSLEGASLNYGYTF. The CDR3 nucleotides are TGTGCCAGCAGCCTGGAGGGGGCGAGCCTTAACTATGGCTACACCTTC.

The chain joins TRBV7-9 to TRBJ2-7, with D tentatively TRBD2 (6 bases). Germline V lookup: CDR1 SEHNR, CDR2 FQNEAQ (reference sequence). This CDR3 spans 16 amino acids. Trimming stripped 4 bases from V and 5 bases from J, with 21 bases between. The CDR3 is CASSSISAGFYHEQYF. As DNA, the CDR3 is TGTGCCAGCAGCTCCATTTCTGCGGGGTTTTATCACGAGCAGTACTTC.

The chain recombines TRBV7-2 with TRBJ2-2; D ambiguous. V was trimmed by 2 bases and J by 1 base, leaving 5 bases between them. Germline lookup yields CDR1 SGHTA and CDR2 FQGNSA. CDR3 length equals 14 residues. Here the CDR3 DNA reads TGTGCCAGCAGCTTAAAGCTGAACACCGGGGAGCTGTTTTTT. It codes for CASSLKLNTGELFF. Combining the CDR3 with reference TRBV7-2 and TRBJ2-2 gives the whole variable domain GAGVSQSPSNKVTEKGKDVELRCDPISGHTALYWYRQSLGQGLEFLIYFQGNSAPDKSGLPSDRFSAERTGGSVSTLTIQRTQQEDSAVYLCASSLKLNTGELFFGEGSRLTVL.

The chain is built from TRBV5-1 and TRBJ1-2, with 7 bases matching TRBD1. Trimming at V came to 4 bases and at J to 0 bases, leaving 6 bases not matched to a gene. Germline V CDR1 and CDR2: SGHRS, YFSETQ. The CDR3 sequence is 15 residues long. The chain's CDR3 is CASSPGQIANYGYTF. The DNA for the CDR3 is TGCGCCAGCAGCCCGGGACAGATAGCTAACTATGGCTACACCTTC.

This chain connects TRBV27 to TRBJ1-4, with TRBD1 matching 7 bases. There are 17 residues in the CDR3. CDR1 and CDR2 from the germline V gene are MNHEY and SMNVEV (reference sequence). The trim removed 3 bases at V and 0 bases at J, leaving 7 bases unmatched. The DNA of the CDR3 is TGTGCCAGCAGTTTCGAGGGACAGCATGCAACTAATGAAAAACTGTTTTTT. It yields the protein CASSFEGQHATNEKLFF.

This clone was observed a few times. CDR3 coding DNA: TGTGCCAGCAGACAACAGATTTTCTCTGGAAACACCATATATTTT. Translating gives CASRQQIFSGNTIYF. This chain joins TRBV6-5 and TRBJ1-3; no definite D call. CDR1 is MNHEY and CDR2 is SVGAGI in the germline V gene. CDR3 length: 15 residues. The germline V and J ends were trimmed by 6 bases and 0 bases, with 12 bases remaining between them.

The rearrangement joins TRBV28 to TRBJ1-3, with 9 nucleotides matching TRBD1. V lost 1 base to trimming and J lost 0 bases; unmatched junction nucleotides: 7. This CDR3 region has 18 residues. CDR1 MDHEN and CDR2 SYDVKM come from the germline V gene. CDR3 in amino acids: CASSLYATGGTSGNTIYF. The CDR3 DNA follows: TGTGCCAGCAGTTTATATGCGACAGGGGGGACCTCTGGAAACACCATATATTTT.

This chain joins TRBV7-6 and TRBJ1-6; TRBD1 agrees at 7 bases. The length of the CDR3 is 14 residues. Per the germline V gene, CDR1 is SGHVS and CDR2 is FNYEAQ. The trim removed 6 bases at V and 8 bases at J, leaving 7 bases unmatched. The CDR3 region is CASRIGQEYSPLHF. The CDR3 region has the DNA TGTGCCAGCAGGATAGGACAGGAGTATTCACCCCTCCACTTT.

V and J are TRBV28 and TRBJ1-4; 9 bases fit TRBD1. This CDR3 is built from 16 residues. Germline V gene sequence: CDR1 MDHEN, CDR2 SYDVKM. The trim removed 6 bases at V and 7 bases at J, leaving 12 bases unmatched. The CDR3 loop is CASSPWGGQGGEKLFF. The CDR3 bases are TGTGCCAGCAGCCCTTGGGGGGGACAGGGCGGTGAAAAACTGTTTTTT.

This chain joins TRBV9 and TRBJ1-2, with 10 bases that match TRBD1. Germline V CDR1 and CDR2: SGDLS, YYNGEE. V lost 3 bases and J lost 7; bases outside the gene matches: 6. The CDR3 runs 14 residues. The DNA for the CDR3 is TGTGCCAGCAGCGCGGGACAGGGGTCCGGTGGCTACACCTTC. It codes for CASSAGQGSGGYTF. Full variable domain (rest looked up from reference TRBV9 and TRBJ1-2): DSGVTQTPKHLITATGQRVTLRCSPRSGDLSVYWYQQSLDQGLQFLIQYYNGEERAKGNILERFSAQQFPDLHSELNLSSLELGDSALYFCASSAGQGSGGYTFGSGTRLTVV.

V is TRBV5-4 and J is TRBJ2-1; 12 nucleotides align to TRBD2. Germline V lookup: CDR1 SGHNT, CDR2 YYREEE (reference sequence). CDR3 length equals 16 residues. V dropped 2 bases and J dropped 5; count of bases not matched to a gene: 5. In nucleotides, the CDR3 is TGTGCCAGCAGCTTAGATTCTAGCGGGGGGGACAATGAGCAGTTCTTC. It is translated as CASSLDSSGGDNEQFF. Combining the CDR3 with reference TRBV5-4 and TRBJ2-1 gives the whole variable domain ETGVTQSPTHLIKTRGQQVTLRCSSQSGHNTVSWYQQALGQGPQFIFQYYREEENGRGNFPPRFSGLQFPNYSSELNVNALELDDSALYLCASSLDSSGGDNEQFFGPGTRLTVL.

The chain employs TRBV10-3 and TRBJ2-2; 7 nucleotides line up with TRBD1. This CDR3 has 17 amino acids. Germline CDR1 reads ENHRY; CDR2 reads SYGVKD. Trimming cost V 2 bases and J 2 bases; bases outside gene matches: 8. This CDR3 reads CAISERVGGRNTGELFF. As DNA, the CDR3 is TGTGCCATCAGTGAGCGTGTAGGGGGCAGAAACACCGGGGAGCTGTTTTTT.

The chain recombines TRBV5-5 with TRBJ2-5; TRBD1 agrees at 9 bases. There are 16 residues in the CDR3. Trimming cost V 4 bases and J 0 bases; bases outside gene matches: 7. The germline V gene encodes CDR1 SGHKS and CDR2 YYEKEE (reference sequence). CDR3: CASSADRGLNQETQYF. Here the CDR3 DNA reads TGTGCCAGCAGCGCCGACAGGGGGTTAAACCAAGAGACCCAGTACTTC. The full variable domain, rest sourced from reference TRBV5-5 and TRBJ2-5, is DAGVTQSPTHLIKTRGQQVTLRCSPISGHKSVSWYQQVLGQGPQFIFQYYEKEERGRGNFPDRFSARQFPNYSSELNVNALLLGDSALYLCASSADRGLNQETQYFGPGTRLLVL.

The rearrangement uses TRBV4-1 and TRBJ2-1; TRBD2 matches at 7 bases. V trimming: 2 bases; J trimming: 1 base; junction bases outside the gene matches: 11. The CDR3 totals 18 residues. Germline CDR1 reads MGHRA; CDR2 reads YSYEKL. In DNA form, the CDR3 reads TGCGCCAGCAGCCAAATGGTGTCTGCGGGGGTGTCCTACAATGAGCAGTTCTTC. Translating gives CASSQMVSAGVSYNEQFF.

CDR3 nucleotides: TGTGCCAGCAGCTTAGCGAGATCCCCGGGACAGAACAATCAGCCCCAGCATTTT. Translating it yields CASSLARSPGQNNQPQHF. The chain uses TRBV7-8 and TRBJ1-5; TRBD1 agrees at 7 bases. Trimming at V came to 0 bases and at J to 3 bases, leaving 11 bases not matched to a gene. The CDR3 spans 18 residues. Germline-derived CDR1 and CDR2 are SGHVS and FQNEAQ.

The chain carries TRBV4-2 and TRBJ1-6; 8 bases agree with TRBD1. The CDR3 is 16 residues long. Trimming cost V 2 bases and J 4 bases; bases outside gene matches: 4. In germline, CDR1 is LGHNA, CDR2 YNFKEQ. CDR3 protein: CASSQTGGGYNSPLHF. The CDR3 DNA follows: TGTGCCAGCAGCCAAACAGGGGGTGGATATAATTCACCCCTCCACTTT.

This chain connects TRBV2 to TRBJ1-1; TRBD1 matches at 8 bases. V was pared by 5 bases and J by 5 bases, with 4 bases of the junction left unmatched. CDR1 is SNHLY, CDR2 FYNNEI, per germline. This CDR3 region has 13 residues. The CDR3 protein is CASSRQGRTEAFF. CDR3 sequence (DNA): TGTGCCAGCAGTAGACAGGGGCGTACTGAAGCTTTCTTT.